This T cell receptor (beta chain) was identified in a study of regulatory T cells in long-lasting Graves disease. Findings and limits, study-wide: TCR diversity in persistent Graves' patients was below that of newly diagnosed ones.

Documented time point: newly diagnosed GD, antithyroid drugs for less than 3 months. The TCR library used RNA extracted from PBMCs. Arm-PCR of CDR3 regions and iRepertoire HTBI primers were the basis on which TCR beta libraries were built. MiXCR, run by TCRdb on the multiplex PCR reads, gives a single entry per CDR3 protein. The sample shows some 450,000 distinct CDR3 sequences, 15% to 20% of them seen only once. This clonotype came up a few times. The target antigen is unknown. Germline lookup yields CDR1 SGHRS and CDR2 YFSETQ. Unmatched junction bases numbered 5, after V lost 4 bases and J lost 10 bases. The CDR3 loop spans 12 amino acids. These data also featured in a second study, about T cells in Graves' hyperthyroidism and ophthalmopathy.

The TCR sequence derives from a woman aged 30 to 39 with Graves disease. The V and J genes are TRBV5-1 and TRBJ2-1; 7 nucleotides agree with TRBD2. This specimen was peripheral blood mononuclear cells (PBMCs), taken at new diagnosis, from a patient treated with antithyroid drugs. The CDR3 DNA follows: TGCGCCAGCAGCACCGGGACTACGGAGCAGTTCTTC. Its translation: CASSTGTTEQFF.